This T cell receptor (beta chain) was documented in a study of blood T cell repertoires in COVID-19. Looking at the study overall: Acute and convalescent COVID-19 samples came from the United States, Italy and Spain. T cells, B-cell-depleted T cells, or PBMCs supplied cDNA or gDNA.

Germline CDR1 and CDR2: GTSNPN and SVGIG (reference sequence). Trimming shortened V by 0 bases and J by 6 bases, and 11 bases separated the two germline ends. This CDR3 is built from 13 residues. Assay used: immunoSEQ multiplex PCR; TCRdb lists only in-frame clones, some missing. The data hold under 85,000 clones, with less than 90% observed a single time. The sequence came from a man older than 75 with acute or convalescent COVID-19. The rearrangement uses TRBV30 and TRBJ1-2, with D tentatively TRBD1 (5 bases). Sample: peripheral blood. Here the CDR3 reads CAWSVGGRNGYTF. CDR3 nucleotide sequence: TGTGCCTGGAGTGTTGGGGGGAGAAATGGCTACACCTTC.